The rows below give T cell receptor beta chains drawn from one sample of a study of OX40 agonist ivuxolimab in advanced cancers. Measured with immunoSEQ multiplex PCR; TCRdb has only the in-frame clones, and not every one. The sample lists about 100,000 clones, about nine tenths occurring once. Here the sequenced sample was CD4+ or CD8+ T cells sorted from blood, taken in a trial of the OX40 agonist ivuxolimab. All receptors come from an adult with an advanced solid tumor such as melanoma, head and neck, liver or kidney cancer. CDR3s include the opening cysteine and the closing phenylalanine or tryptophan. The D gene is left open where the match is weak. A row's size may be missing; if present it is once, few, many or a size class.

TRBV7-6,TRBD1,TRBJ1-5,-,16,CASSLAPGQLNQPQHF,TGTGCCAGCAGCCTAGCCCCGGGACAGCTAAATCAGCCCCAGCATTTT
TRBV29-1,-,TRBJ2-7,-,13,CSAGGYPSYEQYF,TGCAGCGCCGGAGGGTACCCCTCCTACGAGCAGTACTTC
TRBV4-1,-,TRBJ1-3,-,14,CASSQRELGNTIYF,TGCGCCAGCAGCCAGAGGGAATTAGGAAACACCATATATTTT
TRBV5-1,-,TRBJ2-1,-,15,CASNRRKSSYNEQFF,TGCGCCAGCAACCGTCGAAAGAGCTCCTACAATGAGCAGTTCTTC
TRBV27,-,TRBJ2-1,-,15,CASSLNTGAYNEQFF,TGTGCCAGCAGTTTAAATACCGGAGCATACAATGAGCAGTTCTTC
TRBV9,-,TRBJ2-3,-,12,CASSVDVDTQYF,TGTGCCAGCAGCGTAGATGTAGATACGCAGTATTTT
TRBV19,-,TRBJ1-2,once,16,CASSTPAVVGLDGYTF,TGTGCCAGTAGTACCCCCGCAGTAGTAGGTTTGGATGGCTACACCTTC
TRBV7-9,-,TRBJ2-5,-,14,CASSPPGTVETQYF,TGTGCCAGCAGCCCGCCCGGGACTGTCGAGACCCAGTACTTC
TRBV6-5,-,TRBJ2-2,once,14,CASKYGSDTGELFF,TGTGCCAGCAAATACGGGAGTGACACCGGGGAGCTGTTTTTT
TRBV2,-,TRBJ1-4,-,16,CASSPQGGRGGEKLFF,TGTGCCAGCAGTCCACAGGGTGGCAGGGGTGGGGAAAAACTGTTTTTT
TRBV27,-,TRBJ1-1,-,14,CASSFLLTGAEAFF,TGTGCCAGCAGTTTCCTTCTAACGGGAGCAGAAGCTTTCTTT
TRBV2,-,TRBJ1-1,-,11,CATRTNTEAFF,TGTGCCACAAGGACGAACACTGAAGCTTTCTTT
TRBV6-1,-,TRBJ1-5,once,17,CASSGAGGIYSNQPQHF,TGTGCCAGCAGTGGGGCGGGGGGGATATATAGCAATCAGCCCCAGCATTTT
TRBV6-6,-,TRBJ1-2,few,16,CASGQAAANTNYGYTF,TGTGCCAGCGGCCAAGCGGCAGCCAATACTAACTATGGCTACACCTTC